A selection of T cell receptor beta chains follows, all from one sample in a study of PD-1 blockade in classical Hodgkin lymphoma. Clones were sequenced by immunoSEQ multiplex PCR, and TCRdb holds only the in-frame ones, with some missing. The sample yields roughly 50,000 clones, about 90% seen once. The specimen was peripheral blood mononuclear cells (PBMCs), collected before the fourth cycle of nivolumab. These receptors all stem from a human donor with classical Hodgkin lymphoma. Each CDR3 is given with its conserved first and last residue. The order of the fields is J gene, V gene, CDR3 protein.

>TRBJ2-3|TRBV5-1
CASSIGTSTDTQYF
>TRBJ2-3|TRBV7-6
CASSLALLAGDPTDTQYF
>TRBJ2-1|TRBV6-4
CASSELAEYNEQFF
>TRBJ1-2|TRBV29-1
CSVLLSGQGYSGYTF
>TRBJ1-2|TRBV7-3
CASSHGQNYGYTF
>TRBJ1-3|TRBV6-5
CASSSRDLGNTIYF
>TRBJ1-5|TRBV6-5
CASRVRSNQPQHF
>TRBJ2-5|TRBV6-1
CASGPGQAAQETQYF
>TRBJ1-2|TRBV5-1
CASSPDNYGYTF
>TRBJ1-4|TRBV6-5
CASSYSIGWVSEKLFF
>TRBJ2-5|TRBV5-5
CASSLEVAGGRETQYF
>TRBJ2-1|TRBV9
CASSVSGRTHNEQFF
>TRBJ2-1|TRBV19
CASSIDFGGGLYNEQFF
>TRBJ1-3|TRBV10-3
CAISNGQGSSGNTIYF
>TRBJ2-7|TRBV11-2
CASSSPGQGFYEQYF
>TRBJ2-1|TRBV19
CASSTSGSYNEQFF
>TRBJ2-7|TRBV9
CASSAPGSGYEQYF
>TRBJ2-7|TRBV6-5
CASSYSKVSGMHEQYF
>TRBJ2-7|TRBV4-2
CASSQPTGDYEQYF
>TRBJ2-6|TRBV27
CASSWSSGANVLTF
>TRBJ2-7|TRBV7-9
CASSLGAGTGEQYF
>TRBJ1-1|TRBV5-1
CASSFQGSGTEAFF
>TRBJ2-3|TRBV5-6
CASSIGLAGAASDTQYF